This TCR beta chain was sequenced in a study of T-cell reconstitution after alpha-beta-depleted transplantation in children. This clonotype was picked up a small number of times. Unique molecular identifiers were used to barcode this TCRbeta library. In TCRdb, the PCR reads were re-called with MiXCR into one record per CDR3 protein. The table lists some 500,000 distinct CDR3 sequences, about 17% of them singletons, with roughly 3.3% in the top ten. The V segment lost 6 bases and the J segment 3 bases; nucleotides outside the gene matches: 2. The CDR3 runs to 12 residues. Germline V gene lookup returns CDR1 ENHRY and CDR2 SYGVKD.

The receptor's source is a human donor who donated a stem cell graft to a child with acute lymphoblastic leukemia. The chain is built from TRBV10-3 and TRBJ2-7; 7 bases line up with TRBD2. The specimen comprised PBMCs from the stem cell graft donor, sampled from the stem cell graft. The CDR3 loop reads CAIRASGYEQYF. Written as DNA, the CDR3 is TGTGCCATCAGGGCTAGCGGCTACGAGCAGTACTTC.